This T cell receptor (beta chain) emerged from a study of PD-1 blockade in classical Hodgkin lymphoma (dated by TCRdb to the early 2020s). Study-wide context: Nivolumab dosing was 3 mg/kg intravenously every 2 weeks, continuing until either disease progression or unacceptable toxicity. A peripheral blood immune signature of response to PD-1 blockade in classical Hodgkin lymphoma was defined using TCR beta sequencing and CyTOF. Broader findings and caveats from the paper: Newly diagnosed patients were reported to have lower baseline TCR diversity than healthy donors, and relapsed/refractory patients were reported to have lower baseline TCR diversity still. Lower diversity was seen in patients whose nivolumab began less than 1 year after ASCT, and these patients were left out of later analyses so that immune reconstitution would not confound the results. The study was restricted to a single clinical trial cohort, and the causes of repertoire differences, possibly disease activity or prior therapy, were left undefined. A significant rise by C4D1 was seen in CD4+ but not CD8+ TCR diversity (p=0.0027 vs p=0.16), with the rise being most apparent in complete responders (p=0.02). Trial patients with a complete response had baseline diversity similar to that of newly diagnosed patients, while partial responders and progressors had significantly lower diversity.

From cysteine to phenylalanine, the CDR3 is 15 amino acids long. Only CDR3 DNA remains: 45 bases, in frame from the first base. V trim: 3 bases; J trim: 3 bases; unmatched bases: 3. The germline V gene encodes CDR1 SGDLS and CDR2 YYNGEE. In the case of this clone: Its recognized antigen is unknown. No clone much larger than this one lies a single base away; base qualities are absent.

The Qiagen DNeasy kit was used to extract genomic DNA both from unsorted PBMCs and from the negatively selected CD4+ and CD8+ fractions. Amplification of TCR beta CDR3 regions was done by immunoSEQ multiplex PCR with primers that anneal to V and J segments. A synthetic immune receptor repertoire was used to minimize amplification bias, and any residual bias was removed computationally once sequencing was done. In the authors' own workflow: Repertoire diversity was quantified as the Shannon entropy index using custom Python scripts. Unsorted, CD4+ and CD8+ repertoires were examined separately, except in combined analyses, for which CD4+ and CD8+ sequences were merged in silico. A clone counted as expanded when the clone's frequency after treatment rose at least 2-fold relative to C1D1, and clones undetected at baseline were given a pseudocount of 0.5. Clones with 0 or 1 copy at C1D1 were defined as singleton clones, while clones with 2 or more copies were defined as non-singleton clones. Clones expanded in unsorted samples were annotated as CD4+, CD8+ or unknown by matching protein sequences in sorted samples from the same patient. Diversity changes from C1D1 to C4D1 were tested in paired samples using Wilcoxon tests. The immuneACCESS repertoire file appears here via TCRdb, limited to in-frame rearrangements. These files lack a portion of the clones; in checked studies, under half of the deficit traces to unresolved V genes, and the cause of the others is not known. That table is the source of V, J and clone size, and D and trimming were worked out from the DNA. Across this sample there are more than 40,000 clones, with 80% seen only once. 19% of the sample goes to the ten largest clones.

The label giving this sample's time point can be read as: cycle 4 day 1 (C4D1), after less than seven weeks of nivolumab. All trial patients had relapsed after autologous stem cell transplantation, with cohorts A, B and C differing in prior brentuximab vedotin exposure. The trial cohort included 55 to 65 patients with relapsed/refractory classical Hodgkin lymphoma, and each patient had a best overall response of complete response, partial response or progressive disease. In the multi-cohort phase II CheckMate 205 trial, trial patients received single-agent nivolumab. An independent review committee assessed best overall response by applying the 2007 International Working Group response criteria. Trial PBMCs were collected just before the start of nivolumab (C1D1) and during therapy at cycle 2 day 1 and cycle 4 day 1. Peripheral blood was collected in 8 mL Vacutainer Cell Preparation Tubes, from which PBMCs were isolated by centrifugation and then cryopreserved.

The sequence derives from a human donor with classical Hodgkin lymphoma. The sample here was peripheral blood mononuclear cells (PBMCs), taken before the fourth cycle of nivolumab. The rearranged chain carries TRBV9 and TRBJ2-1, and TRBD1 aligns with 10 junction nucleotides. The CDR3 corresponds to CASSGQGADYNEQFF. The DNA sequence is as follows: TGTGCCAGCAGCGGACAGGGGGCTGACTACAATGAGCAGTTCTTC.